The 28 T cell receptor beta chains below come from one sample, sequenced in a study of T cells in Graves' hyperthyroidism and ophthalmopathy. RNA transcripts gave rise to amplified TCR beta CDR3 regions. The HTBI primer set was used in a first-round RT-PCR of the TCR CDR3. TCRdb reprocessed the multiplex PCR reads via MiXCR and lists one record per CDR3 protein. The sample has hundreds of thousands of distinct CDR3 sequences; 15% are singletons. Material for sequencing was blood. These receptors came from a woman aged 25 to 39 with Graves' hyperthyroidism.

The rearrangement links TRBV20-1 to TRBJ2-3; no definite D call. V lost 2 bases and J lost 6, with 15 bases in between. This CDR3 has 14 amino acids. From germline, CDR1 is DFQATT and CDR2 SNEGSKA (reference sequence). The CDR3 protein is CSARRSWAGDTQYF. CDR3 nucleotide sequence: TGCAGTGCTAGAAGGAGTTGGGCCGGGGATACGCAGTATTTT.

This clonotype was seen repeatedly, ten times or more. The V call is TRBV12-3 or TRBV12-4, the J call TRBJ2-7; TRBD1 agrees at 9 bases. The CDR3 totals 15 residues. V was pared by 6 bases and J by 1 base, with 7 bases of the junction left unmatched. Here the CDR3 DNA reads TGTGCCAGCAGCCCAACGGACAGGGGTTCCTACGAGCAGTACTTC. Protein: CASSPTDRGSYEQYF.

Concerning this clonotype: A read error is likely, as this CDR3 ends without the conserved phenylalanine or tryptophan. The chain has TRBV2 and TRBJ2-2; D gene ambiguous. V was trimmed by 1 base and J by 6 bases, leaving 12 bases between them. The germline CDR1 and CDR2 sequences are SNHLY and FYNNEI. There are 15 residues in the CDR3. As DNA, the CDR3 is TGTGCCAGCAGTGAAGGAGTGACCCTGTCCGGGGAGCTGTTTCTT. Translating it yields CASSEGVTLSGELFL.

Ten or more counts support this clonotype. V and J are TRBV7-2 and TRBJ2-1, with TRBD2 matching over 9 bases. Per the germline V gene, CDR1 is SGHTA and CDR2 is FQGNSA. Germline trimming cut 8 bases from V and 4 bases from J; bases unmatched to any gene: 9. The length of the CDR3 is 15 residues. CDR3 DNA: TGTGCCAGCGCCGTAGCGGGAGCGTCGTACAATGAGCAGTTCTTC. Its translation is CASAVAGASYNEQFF.

This clonotype has ten or more counts. The V and J genes are TRBV10-3 and TRBJ2-7, with 8 bases matching TRBD2. Trimming took 0 bases from V and 6 from J; bases not matched to a gene: 16. Germline V gene sequence: CDR1 ENHRY, CDR2 SYGVKD. The CDR3 is 18 amino acids. CDR3 in DNA: TGTGCCATCAGTGAGTCGATCGGGAGCGGGAGTCTTCCGTCCGAGCAGTACTTC. Residues: CAISESIGSGSLPSEQYF.

At least ten counts were recorded for this clonotype. The rearrangement links TRBV7-8 to TRBJ1-1; no firm D call. Germline assignment: CDR1 SGHVS and CDR2 FQNEAQ. This CDR3 is built from 15 residues. The germline V and J ends were trimmed by 0 bases and 1 base, with 9 bases remaining between them. The CDR3 sequence is CASSLAGKPNTEAFF. DNA of the CDR3: TGTGCCAGCAGCTTAGCTGGCAAGCCGAACACTGAAGCTTTCTTT.

This clonotype was found a few times. The chain is built from TRBV11-1 and TRBJ2-4; D might be TRBD2 (6 bases). V was pared by 5 bases and J by 7 bases, with 15 bases between. Per germline, CDR1 SGHAT and CDR2 FQDESV (reference sequence). The CDR3 covers 14 residues. The CDR3 DNA reads as TGTGCCAGCAGCAGGAGGGAGAGGGAGAACATTCAGTACTTC. It codes for CASSRRERENIQYF.

The J gene is TRBJ1-1, the V gene TRBV7-6, with D possibly being TRBD1 (5 bases). CDR1 SGHVS and CDR2 FNYEAQ come from the germline V gene. The CDR3 totals 13 residues. V lost 4 bases and J 4 bases, leaving 10 bases between the germline ends. This CDR3 reads CASSSRRGTEAFF. For the CDR3, the DNA is TGTGCCAGCAGCTCCAGGAGGGGCACTGAAGCTTTCTTT. The whole variable domain, remainder taken from reference TRBV7-6 and TRBJ1-1, is GAGVSQSPRYKVTKRGQDVALRCDPISGHVSLYWYRQALGQGPEFLTYFNYEAQQDKSGLPNDRFSAERPEGSISTLTIQRTEQRDSAMYRCASSSRRGTEAFFGQGTRLTVV.

This clonotype was seen a handful of times. V is TRBV7-6 and J is TRBJ2-1, with 13 bases aligning to TRBD2. The length of the CDR3 is 20 residues. Germline V gene lookup returns CDR1 SGHVS and CDR2 FNYEAQ. The V gene end was trimmed by 4 bases and the J gene end by 0 bases; junction bases not matched to a gene: 12. The CDR3 loop reads CASSSPRLAGGPSSYNEQFF. The CDR3 DNA reads TGTGCCAGCAGCTCCCCGAGACTAGCGGGAGGACCTAGCTCCTACAATGAGCAGTTCTTC. Supplemented by reference TRBV7-6 and TRBJ2-1, the full variable domain reads GAGVSQSPRYKVTKRGQDVALRCDPISGHVSLYWYRQALGQGPEFLTYFNYEAQQDKSGLPNDRFSAERPEGSISTLTIQRTEQRDSAMYRCASSSPRLAGGPSSYNEQFFGPGTRLTVL.

In its sample, this clonotype was seen many times. The rearrangement uses TRBV28 and TRBJ1-1, with D possibly being TRBD1 (6 bases). Germline V gene data show CDR1 as MDHEN and CDR2 as SYDVKM. The CDR3 sequence is 16 residues long. Trimming took off 1 base at V and 2 bases at J, with 14 bases between the two ends. In DNA form, the CDR3 reads TGTGCCAGCAGTTTATACCGGGACAAACTTAACACTGAAGCTTTCTTT. Its translation: CASSLYRDKLNTEAFF.

This clonotype was seen repeatedly, ten times or more. The chain is built from TRBV30 and TRBJ2-7; D is possibly TRBD1 (6 bases). The CDR3 is 18 residues long. The germline V gene encodes CDR1 GTSNPN and CDR2 SVGIG (reference sequence). Trimming shortened V by 0 bases and J by 4 bases, and 25 bases separated the two germline ends. The CDR3 DNA is TGTGCCTGGAGTGTACGGTGGGCCCGCGACAGGAGATCATACGAGCAGTACTTC. It translates to CAWSVRWARDRRSYEQYF.

Many counts were recorded for this clonotype. The chain carries TRBV20-1 and TRBJ2-3; D is possibly TRBD2 (6 bases). V gave up 6 bases and J gave up 3 bases, with 16 bases separating them. Germline values: CDR1 DFQATT, CDR2 SNEGSKA (reference sequence). This CDR3 region has 14 residues. CDR3 DNA: TGCAGTGCGCCCCATCCGGGAGTGACAGATACGCAGTATTTT. Its translation: CSAPHPGVTDTQYF.

This clonotype was detected a few times. The genes are TRBV7-8 and TRBJ2-3; the D is unclear. Deletions cut 5 bases from V and 2 bases from J, with 17 bases between. Germline CDR1 is SGHVS and CDR2 is FQNEAQ. CDR3 length: 16 amino acids. CDR3 amino acids: CASSPAPDPYTDTQYF. The CDR3 DNA sequence: TGTGCCAGCAGCCCGGCCCCGGACCCATACACAGATACGCAGTATTTT.

The chain employs TRBV13 and TRBJ2-1; D not resolved. The germline V and J ends were trimmed by 5 bases and 4 bases, with 15 bases remaining between them. Germline CDR1 PRHDT, CDR2 FYEKMQ (reference sequence). The CDR3 has 15 residues. This CDR3 is CASSPPTVLYNEQFF. Here the CDR3 DNA reads TGTGCCAGCAGCCCTCCGACTGTCCTTTACAATGAGCAGTTCTTC. Complete variable domain (other parts from reference TRBV13 and TRBJ2-1): AAGVIQSPRHLIKEKRETATLKCYPIPRHDTVYWYQQGPGQDPQFLISFYEKMQSDKGSIPDRFSAQQFSDYHSELNMSSLELGDSALYFCASSPPTVLYNEQFFGPGTRLTVL.

This chain uses TRBV5-6 with TRBJ1-2, with TRBD1 identical over 7 bases. CDR1 is SGHDT, CDR2 YYEEEE, per germline. J was trimmed by 0 bases and V by 0 bases; bases with no gene match: 2. This CDR3 has 15 residues. As DNA, the CDR3 is TGTGCCAGCAGCTTGGGGGACAGAACTAACTATGGCTACACCTTC. Its protein product is CASSLGDRTNYGYTF.

This clonotype appeared a few times. The rearrangement links TRBV6-5 to TRBJ2-2; D possibly corresponds to TRBD1 (5 bases). CDR3 length: 14 amino acids. V was clipped by 6 bases and J by 6 bases, with 14 bases between them. Germline lookup yields CDR1 MNHEY and CDR2 SVGAGI. The DNA of the CDR3 is TGTGCCAGCAGATACGACAGTCTTTCCGGGGAGCTGTTTTTT. Translation gives CASRYDSLSGELFF.

The genes are TRBV6-1 and TRBJ2-1; 8 bases are shared with TRBD2. Looked up from germline, CDR1 is MNHNS and CDR2 is SASEGT. V lost 6 bases and J lost 7; bases outside the gene matches: 11. The CDR3 is made up of 15 amino acids. This CDR3 reads CASSAGSGDLNEQFF. The DNA of the CDR3 is TGTGCCAGCAGCGCGGGTAGCGGGGATTTGAATGAGCAGTTCTTC.

The V call is TRBV19, the J call TRBJ1-4, with D uncertain. Germline CDR1 reads LNHDA; CDR2 reads SQIVND (reference sequence). Trimming shortened V by 3 bases and J by 8 bases, and 16 bases separated the two germline ends. The CDR3 has 15 amino acids. The CDR3 spells CASSISPEAWEKLFF. The CDR3 DNA sequence: TGTGCCAGTAGTATCTCGCCTGAAGCTTGGGAAAAACTGTTTTTT.

This clonotype was counted ten times or more. The chain carries TRBV15 and TRBJ2-7, with 9 bases matching TRBD1. The CDR3 loop spans 13 amino acids. Per germline, CDR1 LNHNV and CDR2 YYDKDF (reference sequence). Losses at the gene ends were 4 bases for V and 5 bases for J; bases not matched to a gene: 3. CDR3 protein: CATSIQGAHEQYF. CDR3 nucleotides: TGTGCCACCAGCATACAGGGGGCCCACGAGCAGTACTTC.

This clonotype was seen at least ten times. The gene calls are TRBV27 and TRBJ2-2; 8 bases align to TRBD1. The CDR3 contains 15 residues. V trimming: 6 bases; J trimming: 1 base; junction bases outside the gene matches: 4. In germline, CDR1 is MNHEY, CDR2 SMNVEV (reference sequence). The CDR3 spells CASRRTGQNTGELFF. The CDR3 DNA reads TGTGCCAGCAGACGGACAGGGCAGAACACCGGGGAGCTGTTTTTT.

This clonotype occurred many times. The chain employs TRBV28 and TRBJ2-7; 10 nucleotides line up with TRBD1. The germline V gene has CDR1 MDHEN and CDR2 SYDVKM. V dropped 2 bases and J dropped 3; count of bases not matched to a gene: 7. The CDR3 runs to 16 residues. The CDR3 sequence is CASSLGIGTGDYEQYF. The CDR3 nucleotides are TGTGCCAGCAGTTTAGGGATCGGGACAGGGGACTACGAGCAGTACTTC.

This chain links TRBV28 with TRBJ2-3; D remains ambiguous. The ends were cut back, 6 bases at V and 9 bases at J, with 13 bases in the middle. Germline V gene lookup returns CDR1 MDHEN and CDR2 SYDVKM. This CDR3 contains 12 residues. As DNA, the CDR3 is TGTGCCAGCAGATCGGCCTCGGAGACGCAGTATTTT. Translated, it gives CASRSASETQYF.

This clonotype was seen at least ten times. The chain carries TRBV28 and TRBJ2-4; D not resolved. This CDR3 has 13 amino acids. With 3 bases removed from V and 9 bases from J, the gap between germline ends came to 12 bases. Per the germline V gene, CDR1 is MDHEN and CDR2 is SYDVKM. In DNA form, the CDR3 reads TGTGCCAGCAGTTTCCCGGCCTCGGGCATTCAGTACTTC. Amino acid sequence: CASSFPASGIQYF. The full variable domain, with the rest looked up from reference TRBV28 and TRBJ2-4, is DVKVTQSSRYLVKRTGEKVFLECVQDMDHENMFWYRQDPGLGLRLIYFSYDVKMKEKGDIPEGYSVSREKKERFSLILESASTNQTSMYLCASSFPASGIQYFGAGTRLSVL.

This clonotype has ten or more counts. The chain has TRBV12-3 or TRBV12-4 and TRBJ1-5; maybe TRBD1 (5 bases). The CDR3 consists of 16 residues. V lost 4 bases and J lost 3, with 16 bases in between. Here the CDR3 reads CASSWAGTAVNQPQHF. CDR3 in DNA: TGTGCCAGCAGTTGGGCCGGGACCGCCGTCAATCAGCCCCAGCATTTT.

The rearrangement links TRBV6-2 or TRBV6-3 to TRBJ2-2; no clear D gene. Germline lookup yields CDR1 MNHEY and CDR2 SVGEGT. Trimming shortened V by 7 bases and J by 4 bases, and 4 bases separated the two germline ends. CDR3 size: 11 residues. CDR3 loop: CASKSTGELFF. The CDR3 coding sequence is TGTGCCAGCAAGAGCACCGGGGAGCTGTTTTTT.

At least ten counts were recorded for this clonotype. The rearrangement joins TRBV20-1 to TRBJ2-3, with 7 bases matching TRBD2. Germline CDR1 reads DFQATT; CDR2 reads SNEGSKA (reference sequence). J lost 4 bases, V lost 6 bases, and 13 bases had no gene match. The CDR3 consists of 15 residues. This CDR3 is CSARDAGVGPDTQYF. CDR3 bases: TGCAGTGCCCGAGACGCGGGAGTGGGCCCAGATACGCAGTATTTT.

For this clonotype: Compared with germline, one end of the junction differs, possibly owing to a read error. The gene calls are TRBV20-1 and TRBJ2-2; D call uncertain. This CDR3 spans 14 amino acids. CDR1 and CDR2 from the germline V gene are DFQATT and SNEGSKA (reference sequence). CDR3 protein: CSAKSHAKTGELFF. The CDR3 DNA reads TGCAGTGCCAAGTCTCATGCGAAAACCGGGGAGCTGTTTTTT.

The V and J genes are TRBV5-6 and TRBJ2-7; tentative D call: TRBD1 (5 bases). CDR1 SGHDT and CDR2 YYEEEE come from the germline V gene. The CDR3 covers 15 residues. V was trimmed by 2 bases and J by 0 bases, leaving 12 bases between them. CDR3 region: CASSFNAGNSYEQYF. Here the CDR3 DNA reads TGTGCCAGCAGCTTTAATGCAGGGAACTCCTACGAGCAGTACTTC.